These 3 T cell receptor beta chains originate from one sample sequenced in a study of blood T cell repertoires in COVID-19. Libraries were prepared by immunoSEQ multiplex PCR; TCRdb keeps only in-frame clonotypes and omits some of them. The table shows a few hundred thousand clones, with approximately 90% occurring only once. Sequencing used peripheral blood. The source is a woman aged 30 to 39 with COVID-19, enrolled during active disease.

This clone came up once. This chain connects TRBV6-5 to TRBJ2-3, with D maybe TRBD2 (6 bases). The CDR3 runs to 13 residues. Germline loops: CDR1 MNHEY, CDR2 SVGAGI. The V end lost 6 bases, the J end lost 0 bases, and 7 bases lay between the germline ends. DNA for the CDR3: TGTGCCAGCAGAGGGAGGAGCACAGATACGCAGTATTTT. Translation: CASRGRSTDTQYF.

The V call is TRBV15, the J call TRBJ2-1; 11 bases are shared with TRBD2. The J segment lost 4 bases and the V segment lost 2 bases, leaving 7 bases of the junction unmatched. CDR3 length: 17 amino acids. The germline gives CDR1 LNHNV, CDR2 YYDKDF (reference sequence). The CDR3 DNA follows: TGTGCCACCAGCAGATTACTAGCGGGAGTAGGGTACAATGAGCAGTTCTTC. Translation: CATSRLLAGVGYNEQFF.

The chain has TRBV28 and TRBJ2-1; tentatively, D is TRBD2 (5 bases). The CDR3 sequence is 14 residues long. V lost 1 base and J 6 bases, leaving 10 bases between the germline ends. CDR1 is MDHEN and CDR2 is SYDVKM in the germline V gene. In DNA form, the CDR3 reads TGTGCCAGCAGTTTATTTCCTAGCTTCAATGAGCAGTTCTTC. Protein product: CASSLFPSFNEQFF.